This entry concerns a single T cell receptor (beta chain). Generated by immunoSEQ multiplex PCR, the TCRdb table keeps only in-frame clones and is missing some. The sample has over 70,000 clones, roughly 96% seen once. Deletions cut 8 bases from V and 6 bases from J, with 10 bases between. The CDR3 spans 12 residues. Germline-derived CDR1 and CDR2 are SGHAT and FQDESV (reference sequence). The sample originates from a study of technical replicates of blood from four donors. Sequencing was performed on T cells isolated from PBMCs. This chain joins TRBV11-1 and TRBJ2-2; no reliable D call. The TCR sequence derives from a human donor in good health. For the CDR3, the DNA is TGTGCCAGCCTCACCGAGGCCGGGGAGCTGTTTTTT. This codes for CASLTEAGELFF.